A single sample is the source of the 2 T cell receptor beta chains below, sequenced in a study of PD-L1 blockade in urothelial cancer. TCRdb keeps only in-frame clones here, not all; method: immunoSEQ multiplex PCR. The table lists about 50,000 clones, more than 75% of them singletons. Time point noted: peripheral blood 6 weeks after treatment start. This specimen consisted of PBMCs, obtained around atezolizumab (anti-PD-L1) treatment. These receptors originate from a man aged 60 to 69 with urothelial cancer.

In its sample, this clone was seen a few times. The rearrangement links TRBV10-3 to TRBJ2-7; 15 nucleotides agree with TRBD2. The V and J ends lost 6 bases and 1 base, in that order; junction bases with no gene match: 1. This CDR3 is built from 15 residues. From germline, CDR1 is ENHRY and CDR2 SYGVKD. As DNA, the CDR3 is TGTGCCATCAGGGGGACTAGCGGGAGGTCCTACGAGCAGTACTTC. As protein: CAIRGTSGRSYEQYF.

The V gene is TRBV10-2, the J gene TRBJ2-2, with D perhaps TRBD2 (6 bases). Trimming pared 3 bases from V and 4 bases from J, leaving 9 bases between. This CDR3 region has 14 residues. Germline CDR1 is WSHSY and CDR2 is SAAADI. CDR3 nucleotide sequence: TGCGCCAGCAGTGACGGGGGAAGCACCGGGGAGCTGTTTTTT. This gives the protein CASSDGGSTGELFF.